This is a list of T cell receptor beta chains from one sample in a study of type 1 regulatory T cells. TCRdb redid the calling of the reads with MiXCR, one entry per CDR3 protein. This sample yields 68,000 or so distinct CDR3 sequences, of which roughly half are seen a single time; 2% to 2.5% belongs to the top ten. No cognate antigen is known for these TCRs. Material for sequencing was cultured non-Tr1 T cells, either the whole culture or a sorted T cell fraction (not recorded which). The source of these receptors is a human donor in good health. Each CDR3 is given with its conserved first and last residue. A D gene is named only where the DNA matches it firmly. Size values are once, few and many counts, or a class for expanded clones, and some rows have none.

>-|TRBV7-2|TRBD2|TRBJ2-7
CASSLPLRGGTTEQYF
TGTGCCAGCAGCCTCCCTTTGCGGGGGGGCACAACCGAGCAGTACTTC
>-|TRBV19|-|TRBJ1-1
CASSPDTGHYNTEAFF
TGTGCCAGTAGTCCGGATACGGGACACTACAACACTGAAGCTTTCTTT
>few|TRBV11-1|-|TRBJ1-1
CASSPFTGEAFF
TGTGCCAGCAGCCCTTTTACAGGGGAAGCTTTCTTT
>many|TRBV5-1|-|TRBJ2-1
CASSFEDNPYNEQFF
TGCGCCAGCAGCTTTGAGGACAACCCCTACAATGAGCAGTTCTTC
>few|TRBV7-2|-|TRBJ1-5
CASSPRGGGNQPQHF
TGTGCCAGCAGCCCTCGGGGCGGGGGCAATCAGCCCCAGCATTTT
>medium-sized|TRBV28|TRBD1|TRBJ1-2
CASTAGGGTNYGYTF
TGTGCCAGCACCGCCGGAGGGGGCACTAACTATGGCTACACCTTC
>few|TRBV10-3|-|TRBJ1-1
CAISAIQMNTEAFF
TGTGCCATCAGTGCAATTCAAATGAACACTGAAGCTTTCTTT
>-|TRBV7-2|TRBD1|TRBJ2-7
CASSLDRDSETYEQYF
TGTGCCAGCAGCTTAGATCGGGACAGTGAGACCTACGAGCAGTACTTC
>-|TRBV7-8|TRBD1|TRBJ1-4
CASSGPAGTGGEKLFF
TGTGCCAGCAGCGGGCCGGCCGGGACAGGGGGCGAAAAACTGTTTTTT
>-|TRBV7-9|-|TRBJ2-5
CASSSQCIAVQETQYF
TGTGCCAGCAGCTCCCAATGCATAGCGGTCCAAGAGACCCAGTACTTC
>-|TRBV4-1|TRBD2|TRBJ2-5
CASSRMTSGEGVTQYF
TGCGCCAGCAGCCGCATGACTAGCGGGGAGGGTGTGACCCAGTACTTC
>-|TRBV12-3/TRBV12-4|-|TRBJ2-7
CASSGGSNEQYF
TGTGCCAGCAGCGGGGGCTCCAACGAGCAGTACTTC
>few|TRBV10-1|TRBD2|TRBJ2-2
CASSERGGYTGELFF
TGCGCCAGCAGTGAGCGGGGGGGGTACACCGGGGAGCTGTTTTTT